The 25 T cell receptor gamma chains reported below all come from one sample, sequenced in a study of Vδ1+ human thymocytes. Findings and caveats of the study: In the thymus, TRG and TRD repertoires looked highly polyclonal with Gaussian CDR3 lengths.

Sequences come from RNA converted to cDNA by reverse transcription. The CDR3 regions were amplified by multiplex PCR from V-gene primers to a constant-region primer. With CATT, TCRdb re-called clones from the multiplex PCR reads. The sample consists of about 36,000 gamma-chain clones, about 19% of them appearing once. Antigens for these TCRs are unknown. Material: Vdelta1+ gamma-delta thymocytes from the thymus. As to subset: FACS-sorted CD3+ TCRalphabeta- TCRVdelta1+ TCRVdelta2- thymocytes. These receptors all stem from a girl less than two years old who had congenital heart surgery.

Comments on this clone: The junction and the germline gene differ at one end; a read error may be behind it. Other DNA sequences in this specimen translate into the identical CDR3. The chain has TRGV9 and TRGJ1 or TRGJ2. The CDR3 is 10 residues long. Germline V lookup: CDR1 GITISATS, CDR2 ISYDGTV (reference sequence). CDR3 DNA: TGTGCCTTGTGGGAGGAGAAGAAACTCTTC. It is translated as CALWEEKKLF.

This clone was counted a few times. Just one base apart from a much larger clone, this may be a read error. This sample includes further DNA sequences coding for the same CDR3. The rearrangement links TRGV3 to TRGJ1 or TRGJ2. The trim removed 3 bases at V and 3 bases at J, leaving 5 bases unmatched. CDR1 is VTNTFY and CDR2 is YDVSTARD in the germline V gene (reference sequence). This CDR3 is built from 13 residues. The CDR3 DNA is TGTGCCACCTGGGACCGGACTTATTATAAGAAACTCTTT. The encoded protein is CATWDRTYYKKLF.

This clone came up a few times. The chain joins TRGV2 to TRGJ1 or TRGJ2. V dropped 3 bases and J dropped 7; count of bases not matched to a gene: 9. The CDR3 runs to 13 residues. CDR1 EGSNGY and CDR2 YDSYNSKV come from the germline V gene. CDR3 protein: CATWDPTGYKKLF. As DNA, the CDR3 is TGTGCCACCTGGGACCCAACCGGGTATAAGAAACTCTTT.

This clone has a handful of counts. The chain joins TRGV2 to TRGJ1 or TRGJ2. The trim removed 0 bases at V and 12 bases at J, leaving 8 bases unmatched. Germline values: CDR1 EGSNGY, CDR2 YDSYNSKV. CDR3 length: 12 amino acids. CDR3 in DNA: TGTGCCACCTGGGACGGGCGTTTCAGGAAACTCTTT. Its protein is CATWDGRFRKLF.

The J gene is TRGJP2, the V gene TRGV8. The CDR3 is 12 amino acids. Per the germline V gene, CDR1 is VENAVY and CDR2 is YDSYNSRV. The ends lost 5 bases at V and 6 bases at J; junction bases unmatched: 3. The CDR3 protein is CATWAGDWIKTF. The CDR3 bases are TGTGCCACCTGGGCGGGTGATTGGATCAAGACGTTT.

The rearrangement joins TRGV9 to TRGJ1 or TRGJ2. The length of the CDR3 is 14 residues. V lost 0 bases, J lost 5 bases, and 7 bases stayed unmatched. The germline V gene encodes CDR1 GITISATS and CDR2 ISYDGTV (reference sequence). DNA for the CDR3: TGTGCCTTGTGGGAGGTGCACGATCATTATAAGAAACTCTTT. Encoded protein: CALWEVHDHYKKLF.

This clone appeared a few times. Other DNA sequences within the sample encode an identical CDR3. The J gene is TRGJ1 or TRGJ2, the V gene TRGV9. The V and J ends lost 0 bases and 1 base, in that order; junction bases with no gene match: 6. Germline CDR1 reads GITISATS; CDR2 reads ISYDGTV (reference sequence). The CDR3 is 15 amino acids. CDR3 in DNA: TGTGCCTTGTGGGAGGTGCTTGGAAATTATTATAAGAAACTCTTT. It yields the protein CALWEVLGNYYKKLF.

V usage is TRGV5 and J usage is TRGJP1. This CDR3 spans 14 amino acids. Germline lookup yields CDR1 VINAFY and CDR2 YDVSNSKD. Trimming cost V 3 bases and J 4 bases; bases outside gene matches: 5. This CDR3 reads CATWDGFTGWFKIF. The DNA of the CDR3 is TGTGCCACCTGGGACGGCTTCACTGGTTGGTTCAAGATATTT.

This clone was observed a few times. The chain links TRGV3 to TRGJ1 or TRGJ2. V was clipped by 1 base and J by 3 bases; unmatched bases: 9. CDR3 length: 15 amino acids. The germline V gene encodes CDR1 VTNTFY and CDR2 YDVSTARD (reference sequence). CDR3 nucleotides: TGTGCCACCTGGGACAGAACCCTGGCTTATTATAAGAAACTCTTT. Protein product: CATWDRTLAYYKKLF.

This chain joins TRGV8 and TRGJ1 or TRGJ2. The germline CDR1 and CDR2 sequences are VENAVY and YDSYNSRV. The CDR3 is 10 residues long. V was pared by 10 bases and J by 6 bases, with 6 bases of the junction left unmatched. CDR3 in amino acids: CATRFYKKLF. The CDR3 DNA reads as TGTGCCACAAGATTTTATAAGAAACTCTTT.

This clone was observed a few times. A much larger clonotype is one base distant, so this may be a read error. The same CDR3 is also encoded by other DNA sequences in this sample. The rearrangement joins TRGV2 to TRGJ1 or TRGJ2. V trimming: 0 bases; J trimming: 5 bases; junction bases outside the gene matches: 4. CDR1 and CDR2 (germline): EGSNGY, YDSYNSKV. The CDR3 consists of 13 residues. The CDR3: CATWDGRNYKKLF. DNA of the CDR3: TGTGCCACCTGGGACGGGAGGAATTATAAGAAACTCTTT.

This clone showed up just a few times. Other DNA sequences of this sample code for an identical CDR3. This chain joins TRGV9 and TRGJ1 or TRGJ2. The CDR3 length is 15 residues. V lost 0 bases to trimming and J lost 0 bases; unmatched junction nucleotides: 5. CDR1 and CDR2 (germline): GITISATS, ISYDGTV (reference sequence). CDR3 amino acids: CALWEVLGNYYKKLF. The CDR3 DNA reads as TGTGCCTTGTGGGAGGTGTTGGGGAATTATTATAAGAAACTCTTT.

In its sample, this clone was seen a few times. Other DNA sequences in the sample encode the same CDR3. The chain uses TRGV9 and TRGJ1 or TRGJ2. This CDR3 has 11 amino acids. The J segment lost 12 bases and the V segment lost 0 bases, leaving 5 bases of the junction unmatched. CDR1 is GITISATS, CDR2 ISYDGTV, per germline (reference sequence). The CDR3 region is CALWEVLGKLF. CDR3 nucleotide sequence: TGTGCCTTGTGGGAGGTGCTCGGGAAACTCTTT.

This chain joins TRGV4 and TRGJ1 or TRGJ2. CDR3 length: 11 amino acids. In germline, CDR1 is EGSTGY, CDR2 YDSYTSSV. Losses at the gene ends were 9 bases for V and 6 bases for J; bases not matched to a gene: 8. The CDR3: CATPPLYKKLF. The CDR3 DNA reads TGTGCCACCCCCCCCCTTTATAAGAAACTCTTT.

This clone showed up just a few times. In the same sample, other DNA sequences code for this CDR3. The chain joins TRGV2 to TRGJ1 or TRGJ2. CDR1 is EGSNGY and CDR2 is YDSYNSKV in the germline V gene. J gave up 5 bases and V 0 bases, and 7 bases lay outside the gene matches. The CDR3 has 14 residues. The chain's CDR3 is CATWDGPGNYKKLF. In DNA form, the CDR3 reads TGTGCCACCTGGGACGGGCCGGGGAATTATAAGAAACTCTTT.

A note on this clone: A much larger clone lies a single base off, so this may be a read error. Different DNA sequences within this sample yield the same CDR3. The rearrangement uses TRGV2 and TRGJ1 or TRGJ2. V dropped 0 bases and J dropped 12; count of bases not matched to a gene: 5. The CDR3 is 11 residues long. Germline CDR1 reads EGSNGY; CDR2 reads YDSYNSKV. In nucleotides, the CDR3 is TGTGCCACCTGGGACGGGCCTAGGAAACTCTTT. It yields the protein CATWDGPRKLF.

This clone was picked up one time. The genes are TRGV4 and TRGJ1 or TRGJ2. V was clipped by 1 base and J by 0 bases; unmatched bases: 9. CDR3 length equals 16 residues. Germline values: CDR1 EGSTGY, CDR2 YDSYTSSV. CDR3 sequence: CATWDGRPQNYYKKLF. The CDR3 DNA is TGTGCCACCTGGGATGGACGACCTCAGAATTATTATAAGAAACTCTTT.

Turning to this clone: This may arise from a read error, as a much more abundant clone is one base away. The sample has other DNA sequences that encode this CDR3 too. The J gene is TRGJ1 or TRGJ2, the V gene TRGV4. This CDR3 spans 12 amino acids. After removal of 0 bases from V and 8 bases from J, the junction contained 4 bases not matched to a gene. Per the germline V gene, CDR1 is EGSTGY and CDR2 is YDSYTSSV. The CDR3 sequence: CATWDGPHKKLF. Here the CDR3 DNA reads TGTGCCACCTGGGATGGGCCTCATAAGAAACTCTTT.

Regarding this clone: A much larger clonotype is one base distant, so this may be a read error. The chain uses TRGV2 and TRGJ1 or TRGJ2. Unmatched junction bases numbered 5, after V lost 0 bases and J lost 3 bases. In germline, CDR1 is EGSNGY, CDR2 YDSYNSKV. This CDR3 is built from 14 residues. CDR3 bases: TGTGCCACCTGGGACGGGCTGACTTATTATAAGAAACTCTTT. This gives the protein CATWDGLTYYKKLF.

This chain uses TRGV2 with TRGJP2. Trimming took 0 bases from V and 0 from J; bases not matched to a gene: 10. The CDR3 sequence is 18 residues long. Germline values: CDR1 EGSNGY, CDR2 YDSYNSKV. This CDR3 reads CATWDGPVRYSSDWIKTF. The CDR3 region has the DNA TGTGCCACCTGGGACGGGCCAGTAAGATATAGTAGTGATTGGATCAAGACGTTT.

The chain uses TRGV8 and TRGJ1 or TRGJ2. Looked up from germline, CDR1 is VENAVY and CDR2 is YDSYNSRV. The CDR3 loop spans 13 amino acids. Trimming cost V 0 bases and J 6 bases; bases outside gene matches: 5. The CDR3 coding sequence is TGTGCCACCTGGGATAGGAATGGTTATAAGAAACTCTTT. Its protein product is CATWDRNGYKKLF.

This rearrangement joins TRGV2 to TRGJP2. Looked up from germline, CDR1 is EGSNGY and CDR2 is YDSYNSKV. This CDR3 spans 15 amino acids. V was pared by 1 base and J by 3 bases, with 5 bases of the junction left unmatched. The chain's CDR3 is CATWDGIGSDWIKTF. The CDR3 bases are TGTGCCACCTGGGACGGCATCGGTAGTGATTGGATCAAGACGTTT.

In the case of this clone: Other DNA sequences in the sample encode the same CDR3. The gene calls are TRGV9 and TRGJ1 or TRGJ2. The CDR3 length is 12 residues. V dropped 0 bases and J dropped 7; count of bases not matched to a gene: 3. CDR1 and CDR2 (germline): GITISATS, ISYDGTV (reference sequence). CDR3 DNA: TGTGCCTTGTGGGAGGTGATATATAAGAAACTCTTT. The encoded protein is CALWEVIYKKLF.

Sample share makes this clone medium-sized. The sample contains more than one DNA sequence encoding this CDR3. This sequence joins TRGV9 and TRGJ1 or TRGJ2. Germline lookup yields CDR1 GITISATS and CDR2 ISYDGTV (reference sequence). The CDR3 is 12 amino acids. With V trimmed by 2 bases and J by 3 bases, 1 base remained unmatched. The CDR3 loop reads CALWEGYYKKLF. The DNA for the CDR3 is TGTGCCTTGTGGGAGGGTTATTATAAGAAACTCTTT.

The chain links TRGV9 to TRGJ1 or TRGJ2. J was trimmed by 5 bases and V by 0 bases; bases with no gene match: 7. CDR1 GITISATS and CDR2 ISYDGTV come from the germline V gene (reference sequence). CDR3 length: 14 residues. The CDR3 DNA follows: TGTGCCTTGTGGGAGGTGCTGGCTCATTATAAGAAACTCTTT. Protein: CALWEVLAHYKKLF.